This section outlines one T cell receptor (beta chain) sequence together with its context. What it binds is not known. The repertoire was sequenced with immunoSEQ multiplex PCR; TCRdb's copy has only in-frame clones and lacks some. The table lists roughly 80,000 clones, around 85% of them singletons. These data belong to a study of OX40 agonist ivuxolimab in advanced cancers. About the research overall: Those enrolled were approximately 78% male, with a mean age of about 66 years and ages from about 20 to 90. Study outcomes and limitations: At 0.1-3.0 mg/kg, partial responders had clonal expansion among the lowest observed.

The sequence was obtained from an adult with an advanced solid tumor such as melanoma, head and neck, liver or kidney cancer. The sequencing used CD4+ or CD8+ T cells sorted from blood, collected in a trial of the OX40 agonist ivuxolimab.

DNA of the CDR3: TGTGCCAGCTCACGACAGGGGGCATCAGATACGCAGTATTTT. Translated, it gives CASSRQGASDTQYF. This chain connects TRBV18 to TRBJ2-3, with TRBD1 matching 10 bases. The length of the CDR3 is 14 residues. The germline CDR1 and CDR2 sequences are KGHSH and LQKENI. Trimming took 4 bases from V and 4 from J; bases not matched to a gene: 2.